This T cell receptor beta chain was recovered during a study of T cells after yellow fever vaccination (dated by TCRdb to between 2018 and 2021). In the study overall: The SMART-Seq v4 Ultra Low Input RNA kit was used to prepare libraries from fractions with low cell numbers. Blood samples were taken at several timepoints before and after primary and secondary immunization, and bulk PBMC replicates and cell subsets were isolated. To follow T-cell clones before and after both primary and booster YFV17D yellow fever vaccination, bulk TCR alpha and beta repertoires underwent longitudinal sequencing. Two healthy male donors, one aged 18 to 30 and one aged 30 to 39 years, were included in the cohort.

This sample's treatment or condition label indicates: live attenuated yellow fever vaccine strain. Two biological replicates of bulk PBMCs were collected at each blood-draw timepoint. PBMCs were isolated from peripheral blood using a standard Ficoll-Paque protocol. RNA was extracted with TriZol from bulk PBMCs, CD4 and CD8 fractions, and dextramer-positive and dextramer-negative fractions. Concerning this clonotype: This clone's antigen is unknown. The sample holds no much larger clone one base away, and base qualities are not on file.

TCR cDNA was made using 5'RACE template switching, a step that added a universal primer site and unique molecular identifiers. cDNA synthesis was primed from both the TCR alpha and TCR beta constant segments. Library amplification used two PCR steps, and the second PCR step added sample barcodes and sequencing adapters. Sequencing of libraries was performed on Illumina HiSeq 2500 (2x100 bp) or NovaSeq (2x150 bp). As for how the authors treated the data: MIGEC handled demultiplexing of reads and collapsing into UMI consensus sequences, while MiXCR performed V(D)J alignment. Vaccine-responding clonotypes were defined with edgeR using replicate PBMC samples, requiring FDR below 0.01 and a log2 fold change above 5 up to day 15. Each bulk clonotype was labeled CD4 or CD8 based on which sequenced repertoire, CD4 or CD8, contained the clonotype at higher abundance. TCRdb reran the public reads through fastp at Q25 and MiXCR, keeping productive beta chains. Every CDR3 protein is listed once, alongside the most common genes and DNA of its rows. The V and J calls shown here were made by TCRdb, not taken from the authors' results. Recorded for this sample are about 510,000 distinct CDR3 sequences; 20% to 25% of them occurred a single time. The ten biggest clones cover around 16% of the sample.

General study outcomes and caveats: A small share of clonotypes was detected in both CD4 and CD8 compartments, with the overlap likely arising from convergent recombination. Only a couple of donors were included in the study, so the extent to which the findings can be generalized is limited. After the booster, most of the clones that had expanded following primary vaccination were detected again (roughly 97% of CD4 and around 87% of CD8), which suggests that memory was broadly maintained. Compared with the primary T-cell response, the secondary T-cell response was faster but weaker, reaching its peak on day 5 rather than on day 15. Computational filtering was needed because FACS-sorted repertoires could contain abundant contaminating clonotypes from the bulk population.

V drops 7 bases and J drops 6 bases, leaving 15 bases in between. The germline V gene supplies CDR1 MNHNS and CDR2 SASEGT. The CDR3 runs 14 amino acids, cysteine and phenylalanine included. Here the CDR3 DNA is all that survives: 42 bases in frame from base 1. Recombination linked TRBV6-1 to TRBJ1-4, with a tentative D gene TRBD1 over 5 matching bases. This clonotype originated in a man aged 18 to 29 who received the YFV17D yellow fever vaccine. This sample comprised PBMCs, obtained approximately 22 days after the first yellow fever vaccination. The CDR3 here reads CASKIRVADEKLFF. The nucleotide sequence is TGTGCCAGCAAGATCAGGGTAGCGGATGAAAAACTGTTTTTT.